Below, 15 T cell receptor beta chains from the same sample are listed, as sequenced in a study of glioma-infiltrating T cells after dendritic cell vaccination (dated by TCRdb to between 2015 and 2016). To prepare the library, the immunoSEQ multiplex PCR assay was applied. Held by TCRdb, this immuneACCESS table contains in-frame sequences only and omits some clones. Under half of the omission traces to an unresolved V gene where checked; the cause of the rest is unknown. The sample contains tens of thousands of clones, over 75% of them found a single time. The ten largest clones represent about 3.2% of the sample. The sequenced sample was blood, obtained before dendritic cell vaccination. The receptors here all came from a human donor with glioblastoma.

This clone was seen a few times. V usage is TRBV4-2 and J usage is TRBJ2-7, with 12 bases that match TRBD2. Losses at the gene ends were 1 base for V and 3 bases for J; bases not matched to a gene: 1. Germline CDR1 LGHNA, CDR2 YNFKEQ. This CDR3 region has 15 residues. Written as DNA, the CDR3 is TGTGCCAGCAGCCAAGGACTAGCGGGAGTCTACGAGCAGTACTTC. Translation: CASSQGLAGVYEQYF.

The chain combines TRBV6-5 with TRBJ2-3, with 9 bases matching TRBD1. The CDR3 runs 15 residues. Trimming removed 7 bases from V and 1 base from J; junction bases left unmatched: 6. Germline CDR1 reads MNHEY; CDR2 reads SVGAGI. The CDR3 here is CASTQDRGGTDTQYF. CDR3 coding DNA: TGTGCCAGCACTCAGGACAGGGGAGGCACAGATACGCAGTATTTT.

This chain joins TRBV9 and TRBJ1-2; D not certain. The CDR3 length is 13 residues. Germline V gives CDR1 SGDLS, CDR2 YYNGEE. The V and J ends lost 4 bases and 8 bases respectively, with 15 bases between them. The CDR3 sequence is CASSSGAGSGYTF. Written as DNA, the CDR3 is TGTGCCAGCAGCTCTGGCGCGGGGAGCGGCTACACCTTC.

The V and J genes are TRBV6-5 and TRBJ2-7; no clear D gene. The germline V and J ends were trimmed by 6 bases and 4 bases, with 7 bases remaining between them. CDR1 and CDR2 from the germline V gene are MNHEY and SVGAGI. The CDR3 has 11 residues. The CDR3: CASRRDYEQYF. The CDR3 nucleotides are TGTGCCAGCAGAAGAGATTACGAGCAGTACTTC.

The V gene is TRBV11-3, the J gene TRBJ1-4; 11 bases align to TRBD1. Germline V lookup: CDR1 SGHNT, CDR2 YENEEA. The J segment lost 0 bases and the V segment lost 6 bases, leaving 6 bases of the junction unmatched. There are 17 residues in the CDR3. The CDR3 loop reads CASRTGQGAATNEKLFF. The CDR3 DNA reads TGTGCCAGCAGAACCGGACAGGGGGCGGCAACTAATGAAAAACTGTTTTTT.

The CDR3 sequence is CASSASSGGRTDTQYF. For the CDR3, the DNA is TGTGCCAGCAGCGCTTCTAGCGGGGGGCGCACAGATACGCAGTATTTT. This rearrangement joins TRBV7-9 to TRBJ2-3; 11 nucleotides agree with TRBD2. The CDR3 consists of 16 residues. Trimming at V came to 5 bases and at J to 1 base, leaving 5 bases not matched to a gene. CDR1 is SEHNR, CDR2 FQNEAQ, per germline (reference sequence).

The V gene is TRBV5-4, the J gene TRBJ2-3, with 10 bases fitting TRBD2. The trim removed 3 bases at V and 4 bases at J, leaving 8 bases unmatched. Germline lookup yields CDR1 SGHNT and CDR2 YYREEE (reference sequence). The CDR3 totals 16 residues. The CDR3 region is CASSSQRGGRADTQYF. For the CDR3, the DNA is TGTGCCAGCAGCTCCCAGCGGGGGGGCCGGGCAGATACGCAGTATTTT.

Details on this clone: At the DNA level, this CDR3 is encoded by other sequences in the same sample as well. The J gene is TRBJ1-1, the V gene TRBV5-1, with TRBD1 as a possible D gene (6 bases). The germline CDR1 and CDR2 sequences are SGHRS and YFSETQ. The CDR3 has 15 amino acids. Trimming cost V 0 bases and J 0 bases, with 9 bases left between them. CDR3 coding DNA: TGCGCCAGCAGCTTGGAAGGGGGAGTGAACACTGAAGCTTTCTTT. This sequence encodes CASSLEGGVNTEAFF.

This sequence joins TRBV4-1 and TRBJ2-5; 8 nucleotides agree with TRBD1. This CDR3 has 15 amino acids. With V trimmed by 4 bases and J by 4 bases, 8 bases remained unmatched. CDR1 and CDR2 from the germline V gene are MGHRA and YSYEKL. DNA of the CDR3: TGCGCCAGCAGCCCCCGACAGGGGATGGGAGAGACCCAGTACTTC. Translated: CASSPRQGMGETQYF.

The count of this clone is one. The chain is built from TRBV7-9 and TRBJ1-1; 8 bases fit TRBD1. The CDR3 length is 14 residues. Germline lookup yields CDR1 SEHNR and CDR2 FQNEAQ (reference sequence). With V trimmed by 5 bases and J by 1 base, 3 bases remained unmatched. The CDR3 region is CASSVGQENTEAFF. The CDR3 DNA follows: TGTGCCAGCAGCGTGGGACAGGAGAACACTGAAGCTTTCTTT.

The gene calls are TRBV4-3 and TRBJ2-5; 7 nucleotides match TRBD2. Losses at the gene ends were 3 bases for V and 4 bases for J; bases not matched to a gene: 8. The CDR3 totals 15 residues. Germline lookup yields CDR1 LGHNA and CDR2 YSLEER. As DNA, the CDR3 is TGCGCCAGCAGCCAGCTACTAGCGTCCCGAGAGACCCAGTACTTC. It is translated as CASSQLLASRETQYF.

The gene calls are TRBV19 and TRBJ1-1, with unresolved D. The germline V gene encodes CDR1 LNHDA and CDR2 SQIVND (reference sequence). There are 14 residues in the CDR3. V lost 3 bases and J 0 bases, leaving 8 bases between the germline ends. CDR3 in DNA: TGTGCCAGTAGTATCACCAGGCTGAACACTGAAGCTTTCTTT. This translates into CASSITRLNTEAFF.

V usage is TRBV4-3 and J usage is TRBJ1-2, with 8 bases identical to TRBD1. V lost 2 bases and J lost 6; bases outside the gene matches: 5. The CDR3 extends over 14 amino acids. Germline V gives CDR1 LGHNA, CDR2 YSLEER. The CDR3 DNA reads as TGCGCCAGCAGCCAACAGGGGGCCGGGGATGGCTACACCTTC. Translation gives CASSQQGAGDGYTF.

The chain is built from TRBV29-1 and TRBJ1-1, with 8 bases lining up with TRBD1. In germline, CDR1 is SQVTM, CDR2 ANQGSEA. The CDR3 totals 13 residues. After removal of 7 bases from V and 0 bases from J, the junction contained 4 bases not matched to a gene. CDR3 residues: CSGETGVNTEAFF. CDR3 coding DNA: TGCAGCGGCGAGACAGGGGTGAACACTGAAGCTTTCTTT.

This chain connects TRBV10-3 to TRBJ2-1; TRBD2 matches at 12 bases. The CDR3 spans 15 residues. Looked up from germline, CDR1 is ENHRY and CDR2 is SYGVKD. J lost 8 bases, V lost 5 bases, and 7 bases had no gene match. The DNA of the CDR3 is TGTGCCATCAGTCAGACTAGCGGGAGCGAGGATGAGCAGTTCTTC. Translated, it gives CAISQTSGSEDEQFF.